The rows below give T cell receptor beta chains drawn from one sample of a study of blood T cell repertoires in COVID-19. The repertoire was sequenced with immunoSEQ multiplex PCR; TCRdb's copy has only in-frame clones and lacks some. The data contain under 95,000 clones, 80% to 90% of them singletons. Source material: peripheral blood. The source of these receptors is a woman in her 50s with acute or convalescent COVID-19. Each CDR3 is given with its conserved first and last residue. The D gene is left open where the match is weak. Only some rows state a clone size, as once, few, many or a class for expanded clones.

size: once; D: -; J: TRBJ2-1; V: TRBV4-2; DNA: TGTGCCAGCAGCCACACCAGAGGGGGCTCCTACAATGAGCAGTTCTTC; CDR3: CASSHTRGGSYNEQFF
size: -; D: -; J: TRBJ2-7; V: TRBV6-6; DNA: TGTGCCAGCAGTTCCTCGACAGGTTCCTACGAGCAGTACTTC; CDR3: CASSSSTGSYEQYF
size: few; D: TRBD1; J: TRBJ1-1; V: TRBV6-5; DNA: TGTGCCAGCAGGGGACAGGGACGGTTCACTGAAGCTTTCTTT; CDR3: CASRGQGRFTEAFF
size: -; D: -; J: TRBJ1-2; V: TRBV6-5; DNA: TGTGCCAGCACTCTACAGGTATCAGCTAACTATGGCTACACCTTC; CDR3: CASTLQVSANYGYTF
size: -; D: -; J: TRBJ1-6; V: TRBV9; DNA: TGTGCCAGCAGCGAGGGGCTTTCGAGCTCCTATAATTCACCCCTCCACTTT; CDR3: CASSEGLSSSYNSPLHF
size: -; D: -; J: TRBJ1-1; V: TRBV7-3; DNA: TGTGCCAGCAGCTTAACTTATCGACAGATGAACACTGAAGCTTTCTTT; CDR3: CASSLTYRQMNTEAFF
size: -; D: -; J: TRBJ1-1; V: TRBV6-5; DNA: TGTGCCAGCAGGGAGGGGAGCACGGACACTGAAGCTTTCTTT; CDR3: CASREGSTDTEAFF
size: -; D: TRBD1; J: TRBJ2-7; V: TRBV19; DNA: TGTGCCAGTACCCCGGGACAGGGGCCCTACGAGCAGTACTTC; CDR3: CASTPGQGPYEQYF
size: -; D: -; J: TRBJ1-2; V: TRBV5-1; DNA: TGCGCCAGCAGCTTGGGACAGAATAACTATGGCTACACCTTC; CDR3: CASSLGQNNYGYTF
size: -; D: -; J: TRBJ2-6; V: TRBV25-1; DNA: TGTGCCAGCAGTGAATTTAGCACTGGGGCCAACGTCCTGACTTTC; CDR3: CASSEFSTGANVLTF
size: -; D: TRBD2; J: TRBJ2-1; V: TRBV7-6; DNA: TGTGCCAGCAGCGCCTCTCTGCGGGGGGATGAGCAGTTCTTC; CDR3: CASSASLRGDEQFF
size: -; D: TRBD2; J: TRBJ2-3; V: TRBV27; DNA: TGTGCCAGCTGCCCATTCGGGAGGGGGGTTTCAGATACGCAGTATTTT; CDR3: CASCPFGRGVSDTQYF
size: -; D: -; J: TRBJ2-5; V: TRBV6-6; DNA: TGTGCCAGCAGTAGAGACATGCAAGAGACCCAGTACTTC; CDR3: CASSRDMQETQYF
size: few; D: TRBD1; J: TRBJ2-7; V: TRBV5-5; DNA: TGTGCCAGCAGCTTCATCCCTCCGGGACAGGGCTACGAGCAGTACTTC; CDR3: CASSFIPPGQGYEQYF
size: -; D: TRBD1; J: TRBJ1-2; V: TRBV5-1; DNA: TGCGCCAGCAGTGGGGACAGGGGAGCTGGCTACACCTTC; CDR3: CASSGDRGAGYTF
size: -; D: TRBD1; J: TRBJ1-2; V: TRBV19; DNA: TGTGCCAGTAGTGTGGACAGGGCTTTTGCCTACACCTTC; CDR3: CASSVDRAFAYTF
size: -; D: TRBD1; J: TRBJ1-1; V: TRBV29-1; DNA: TGCAGCGTTGTAGAGGGGGCTTCTGAAGCTTTCTTT; CDR3: CSVVEGASEAFF
size: -; D: TRBD1; J: TRBJ1-1; V: TRBV7-3; DNA: TGTGCCAGCAGCTTAACGACAGGGGAGAGCACTGAAGCTTTCTTT; CDR3: CASSLTTGESTEAFF
size: -; D: -; J: TRBJ1-2; V: TRBV5-4; DNA: TGTGCCAGCAGGCAGACAGGACCCTCCTCCTATGGCTACACCTTC; CDR3: CASRQTGPSSYGYTF
size: -; D: TRBD2; J: TRBJ2-1; V: TRBV6-2/TRBV6-3; DNA: TGTGCCAGCAGCCTTAGCGGGGAGGCCTACAATGAGCAGTTCTTC; CDR3: CASSLSGEAYNEQFF
size: -; D: TRBD1; J: TRBJ1-1; V: TRBV30; DNA: TGTGCCTGGAGTCTCCAGGGGGGCACTGAAGCTTTCTTT; CDR3: CAWSLQGGTEAFF
size: once; D: -; J: TRBJ1-6; V: TRBV5-1; DNA: TGCGCCAGCAGCTTGGCAGGGGATAATTCACCCCTCCACTTT; CDR3: CASSLAGDNSPLHF
size: once; D: TRBD2; J: TRBJ2-7; V: TRBV3-1/TRBV3-2; DNA: TGTGCCAGCAGCCAGGGGCCCGGTGTCGGCGGGAGGTCCTACGAGCAGTACTTC; CDR3: CASSQGPGVGGRSYEQYF
size: -; D: TRBD1; J: TRBJ1-2; V: TRBV28; DNA: TGTGCCAGCAGGAGATCCCAGGGGGCCCGCGGCTACACCTTC; CDR3: CASRRSQGARGYTF
size: -; D: TRBD1; J: TRBJ1-2; V: TRBV9; DNA: TGTGCCAGCAGCGCCCCGGGACAGGGCCTCCTTAACTATGGCTACACCTTC; CDR3: CASSAPGQGLLNYGYTF
size: -; D: -; J: TRBJ1-3; V: TRBV7-2; DNA: TGTGCCAGCAGCCCGGGGGGCTCGCCTGGAAACACCATATATTTT; CDR3: CASSPGGSPGNTIYF
size: few; D: -; J: TRBJ2-2; V: TRBV5-4; DNA: TGTGCCAGCAGCCGACCTACTGCCGGGACCGGGGAGCTGTTTTTT; CDR3: CASSRPTAGTGELFF
size: -; D: -; J: TRBJ2-5; V: TRBV5-1; DNA: TGCGCCAGCAGCTTGTTGGAGGGGCTCGAGACCCAGTACTTC; CDR3: CASSLLEGLETQYF
size: few; D: TRBD2; J: TRBJ2-5; V: TRBV5-6; DNA: TGTGCCAGCAGCTTGACGCCTAGCGGGGGGGAAGAGACCCAGTACTTC; CDR3: CASSLTPSGGEETQYF
size: -; D: TRBD1; J: TRBJ1-1; V: TRBV29-1; DNA: TGCAGCGTTGTAAGACAGGGGAACACTGAAGCTTTCTTT; CDR3: CSVVRQGNTEAFF
size: -; D: -; J: TRBJ2-3; V: TRBV20-1; DNA: TGCAGTGCTAGTAAAAGCGGTGACACAGATACGCAGTATTTT; CDR3: CSASKSGDTDTQYF
size: -; D: -; J: TRBJ2-2; V: TRBV27; DNA: TGTGCCAGCAGTCATCCAGGGTCCGGGGAGCTGTTTTTT; CDR3: CASSHPGSGELFF
size: -; D: -; J: TRBJ2-2; V: TRBV3-1/TRBV3-2; DNA: TGTGCCAGCAGCCCTCCGGACAGTAACACCGGGGAGCTGTTTTTT; CDR3: CASSPPDSNTGELFF
size: -; D: -; J: TRBJ1-2; V: TRBV2; DNA: TGTGCCAGTTCACAGGTTCTTCACTATGGCTACACCTTC; CDR3: CASSQVLHYGYTF
size: -; D: TRBD2; J: TRBJ2-2; V: TRBV20-1; DNA: TGCAGTGCTAGTTCGCTAGCGGGACCCACCGGGGAGCTGTTTTTT; CDR3: CSASSLAGPTGELFF
size: -; D: -; J: TRBJ2-1; V: TRBV15; DNA: TGTGCCACCAGCAGAGCCGGACTCCAGAACCCCTACAATGAGCAGTTCTTC; CDR3: CATSRAGLQNPYNEQFF
size: -; D: -; J: TRBJ1-4; V: TRBV6-5; DNA: TGTGCCAGCACCTCACTGGCGACAGATAATGAAAAACTGTTTTTT; CDR3: CASTSLATDNEKLFF
size: -; D: TRBD1; J: TRBJ1-2; V: TRBV6-4; DNA: TGTGCCAGCAGTCTGGACAGGGAAGTGAGCTACACCTTC; CDR3: CASSLDREVSYTF
size: -; D: TRBD1; J: TRBJ2-7; V: TRBV19; DNA: TGTGCCAGTAGTATCGGACAGGGTAACTCCTACGAGCAGTACTTC; CDR3: CASSIGQGNSYEQYF
size: -; D: TRBD1; J: TRBJ1-6; V: TRBV5-1; DNA: TGCGCCAGCAGCTTAACCGGACAGGGGGTTAGATCACCCCTCCACTTT; CDR3: CASSLTGQGVRSPLHF
size: -; D: TRBD1; J: TRBJ1-1; V: TRBV2; DNA: TGTGCCAGCAGTCTGACAGGGAACGCTGAAGCTTTCTTT; CDR3: CASSLTGNAEAFF
size: -; D: TRBD1; J: TRBJ1-5; V: TRBV6-1; DNA: TGTGCCAGCAGTGCGGACAGGCAGCATAGCAATCAGCCCCAGCATTTT; CDR3: CASSADRQHSNQPQHF
size: -; D: TRBD1; J: TRBJ1-2; V: TRBV11-1; DNA: TGTGCCAGCAGCTTAGTCAGGGGGCGGAGTGGCTACACCTTC; CDR3: CASSLVRGRSGYTF
size: -; D: TRBD1; J: TRBJ2-1; V: TRBV27; DNA: TGTGCCAGCAGCACACAGGGGGCGAATGAGCAGTTCTTC; CDR3: CASSTQGANEQFF
size: -; D: -; J: TRBJ2-7; V: TRBV6-5; DNA: TGTGCCAGCAGAACCCGGGACTCTTCCCTCGAGCAGTACTTC; CDR3: CASRTRDSSLEQYF
size: few; D: -; J: TRBJ1-6; V: TRBV7-9; DNA: TGTGCCAGCAGCTTAGGCACAGCCCCCGGTCCCCTCCACTTT; CDR3: CASSLGTAPGPLHF